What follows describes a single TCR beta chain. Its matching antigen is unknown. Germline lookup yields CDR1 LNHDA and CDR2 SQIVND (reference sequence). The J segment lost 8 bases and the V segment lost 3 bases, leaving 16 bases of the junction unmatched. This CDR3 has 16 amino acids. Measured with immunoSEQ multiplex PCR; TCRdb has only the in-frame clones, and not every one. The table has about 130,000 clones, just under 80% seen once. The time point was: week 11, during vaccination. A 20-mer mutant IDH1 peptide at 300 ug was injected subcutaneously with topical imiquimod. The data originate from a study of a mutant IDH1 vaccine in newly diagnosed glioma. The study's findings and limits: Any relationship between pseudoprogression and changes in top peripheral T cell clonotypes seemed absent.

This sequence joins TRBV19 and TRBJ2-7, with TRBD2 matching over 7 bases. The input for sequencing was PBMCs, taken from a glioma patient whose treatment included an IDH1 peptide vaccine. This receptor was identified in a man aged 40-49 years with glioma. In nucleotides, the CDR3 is TGTGCCAGTAGTATGGTCGGCGGGAGTCTGGGGGTGAAGCAGTACTTC. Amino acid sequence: CASSMVGGSLGVKQYF.